This T cell receptor (beta chain) is drawn from a study of shared clonotypes between healthy human individuals. Clones were sequenced by immunoSEQ multiplex PCR, and TCRdb holds only the in-frame ones, with some missing. The sample lists under 2.5 million clones, 85% to 95% occurring once. Germline-derived CDR1 and CDR2 are KGHSH and LQKENI. This CDR3 has 12 amino acids. V lost 3 bases and J 8 bases, leaving 10 bases between the germline ends. Material for sequencing was naive CD4+ T cells from PBMCs. Described subset: CD45RA+ positively selected. The chain carries TRBV18 and TRBJ1-2; D is unresolved. The receptor comes from a young man in good health. Some clones in this sample may be carry-over from other donors' samples. As DNA, the CDR3 is TGTGCCAGCTCACCTTCTAAGGAGGGCTACACCTTC. Its protein product is CASSPSKEGYTF.